The clone carrying this TCR beta chain was counted ten times or more. The target antigen is unknown. This sample's time point: newly diagnosed GD, antithyroid drugs for less than 3 months. PBMC-extracted RNA yielded the TCR library. Trimming pared 1 base from V and 2 bases from J, leaving 12 bases between. The CDR3 consists of 15 residues. CDR1 and CDR2 from the germline V gene are KGHSH and LQKENI. The entry originates in a study of regulatory T cells in long-lasting Graves disease. Study-wide background: The antithyroid drugs taken by newly diagnosed Graves' patients had been used for under 3 months.

Study conclusions and caveats: There were preferences for TRBV28, TRBJ1-2 and TRBJ2-5 in persistent disease.

Combining iRepertoire HTBI primers with Arm-PCR of CDR3 regions, the authors built TCR beta libraries. One entry per CDR3 protein, called by TCRdb with MiXCR from the multiplex PCR reads. Here the sample spans 560,000 or so distinct CDR3 sequences, 15% to 20% being singletons. Separately, the same data were catalogued under a study of T cells in Graves' hyperthyroidism and ophthalmopathy.

The receptor's source is a man younger than 35 with Graves disease. The chain joins TRBV18 to TRBJ2-7; D may be TRBD2 (5 bases). Source: peripheral blood mononuclear cells (PBMCs), taken at new diagnosis, from a patient treated with antithyroid drugs. CDR3 amino acids: CASSPRGSDAYEQYF. The CDR3 DNA follows: TGTGCCAGCTCACCACGAGGGTCTGACGCCTACGAGCAGTACTTC.